These 25 T cell receptor beta chains share one sample of origin, sequenced in a study of human T cells and chemical hapten exposure (dated by TCRdb to about 2021). The label giving this sample's time point can be read as: patch test 1, 2 weeks after DPC sensitization. The sample's treatment or condition label, in plain terms: therapeutic diphenylcyclopropenone sensitization with weekly scalp DPC. Library prep was done by RACE. Sequencer: NextSeq 500. Using fastp at Q25 and MiXCR, TCRdb reprocessed the public reads and kept productive beta chains. Every distinct CDR3 protein forms one entry, paired with its most common genes and DNA. Here the sample has some 70,000 distinct CDR3 sequences; 25% to 40% occur a single time. The ten largest clones add up to about 10% of the sample. The sequencing here drew on whole blood, taken in connection with sensitization to the hapten diphenylcyclopropenone (DPC). The receptors stem from a man aged 35 to 55 with alopecia areata. Some clones in this sample may be carry-over from other donors' samples.

The chain links TRBV28 to TRBJ2-5; D may match TRBD1 or TRBD2 (5 bases each). V was cut by 2 bases and J by 2 bases, with 9 bases left in between. Germline CDR1 and CDR2: MDHEN and SYDVKM. The CDR3 contains 14 residues. CDR3 loop: CASSLRGPQETQYF. The CDR3, as DNA: TGTGCCAGCAGTTTACGGGGCCCTCAAGAGACCCAGTACTTC.

The V gene is TRBV6-5, the J gene TRBJ2-5, with D hard to call. The germline V gene has CDR1 MNHEY and CDR2 SVGAGI. V was clipped by 3 bases and J by 4 bases, with 9 bases between them. This CDR3 spans 13 amino acids. CDR3 nucleotide sequence: TGTGCCAGCAGTTATGCGTGGGGAGAGACCCAGTACTTC. Amino acids: CASSYAWGETQYF.

This chain joins TRBV20-1 and TRBJ2-3, with TRBD2 matching over 14 bases. Looked up from germline, CDR1 is DFQATT and CDR2 is SNEGSKA (reference sequence). V was pared by 4 bases and J by 5 bases, with 5 bases of the junction left unmatched. The CDR3 totals 15 residues. CDR3 in DNA: TGCAGTGCTATAACGACTAGCGGGAGGGAAGATACGCAGTATTTT. Amino acids: CSAITTSGREDTQYF.

In its sample, this clonotype was seen a few times. The chain is built from TRBV7-8 and TRBJ1-6; TRBD1 matches 11 bases. The germline CDR1 and CDR2 sequences are SGHVS and FQNEAQ. CDR3 size: 15 residues. J was trimmed by 10 bases and V by 6 bases; bases with no gene match: 8. The CDR3, as DNA: TGTGCCAGCAGGCCTTACGGGACAGGGGGGTCACCCCTCCACTTT. Encoded protein: CASRPYGTGGSPLHF.

V is TRBV28 and J is TRBJ2-7; 10 bases align to TRBD1. The CDR3 is 17 residues long. The ends lost 6 bases at V and 4 bases at J; junction bases unmatched: 15. From germline, CDR1 is MDHEN and CDR2 SYDVKM. CDR3 region: CASSYPIGTGDGYEQYF. For the CDR3, the DNA is TGTGCCAGCAGCTACCCCATTGGGACAGGGGACGGGTACGAGCAGTACTTC.

The V gene is TRBV7-9, the J gene TRBJ2-1; D might be TRBD2 (7 bases). Germline CDR1 reads SEHNR; CDR2 reads FQNEAQ (reference sequence). Trimming pared 5 bases from V and 7 bases from J, leaving 15 bases between. CDR3 size: 14 residues. This CDR3 is CASSPGGLDNEQFF. The CDR3 coding sequence is TGTGCCAGCAGCCCGGGGGGCCTAGATAATGAGCAGTTCTTC.

This clonotype was detected many times. The chain carries TRBV6-5 and TRBJ1-2; TRBD1 agrees at 7 bases. Germline V gene sequence: CDR1 MNHEY, CDR2 SVGAGI. This CDR3 is 13 amino acids long. V was pared by 4 bases and J by 2 bases, with 1 base of the junction left unmatched. CDR3 DNA: TGTGCCAGCAGTTTGACAGGGAACTATGGCTACACCTTC. As protein: CASSLTGNYGYTF.

This clonotype was seen a handful of times. The V gene is TRBV27, the J gene TRBJ2-7; 8 bases align to TRBD2. The germline V gene encodes CDR1 MNHEY and CDR2 SMNVEV (reference sequence). With V trimmed by 6 bases and J by 0 bases, 10 bases remained unmatched. CDR3 size: 16 residues. This chain's CDR3 is CASRPLLREGSYEQYF. The DNA for the CDR3 is TGTGCCAGCAGGCCACTTCTTCGGGAGGGCTCCTACGAGCAGTACTTC.

This chain joins TRBV5-1 and TRBJ2-1; D gene unclear. The CDR3 runs 15 residues. The germline V gene encodes CDR1 SGHRS and CDR2 YFSETQ. The V gene lost 0 bases and the J gene lost 3 bases, with 10 bases spanning the gap. Here the CDR3 reads CASSLVSADYNEQFF. DNA of the CDR3: TGCGCCAGCAGCTTGGTGAGCGCGGACTACAATGAGCAGTTCTTC. Full variable domain (rest looked up from reference TRBV5-1 and TRBJ2-1): KAGVTQTPRYLIKTRGQQVTLSCSPISGHRSVSWYQQTPGQGLQFLFEYFSETQRNKGNFPGRFSGRQFSNSRSEMNVSTLELGDSALYLCASSLVSADYNEQFFGPGTRLTVL.

In its sample, this clonotype was seen once. This chain connects TRBV7-8 to TRBJ1-5; no firm D call. The CDR3 spans 13 residues. CDR1 and CDR2 (germline): SGHVS, FQNEAQ. With 6 bases removed from V and 2 bases from J, the gap between germline ends came to 8 bases. Written as DNA, the CDR3 is TGTGCCAGCAGTCCGTGGGGCAATCAGCCCCAGCATTTT. It specifies CASSPWGNQPQHF.

V and J are TRBV12-3 or TRBV12-4 and TRBJ1-5, with TRBD1 as a possible D gene (5 bases). The CDR3 is 13 residues long. Between the trimmed V and J ends, which lost 5 bases and 10 bases, there was a span of 15 bases. The CDR3 region has the DNA TGTGCCAGCAGTACAAGGGGCGTTCAACCCCAGCATTTT. It is translated as CASSTRGVQPQHF.

This rearrangement joins TRBV6-5 to TRBJ1-4; D is unresolved. The CDR3 sequence is 13 residues long. Germline V CDR1 and CDR2: MNHEY, SVGAGI. Between the trimmed V and J ends, which lost 6 bases and 10 bases, there was a span of 15 bases. CDR3 protein: CASSPTSAGKLFF. For the CDR3, the DNA is TGTGCCAGCAGCCCCACGTCGGCCGGAAAACTGTTTTTT.

This clonotype showed up just a few times. V usage is TRBV15 and J usage is TRBJ1-3, with D possibly being TRBD1 (6 bases). Trimming left V 4 bases short and J 7 bases short, with 20 bases between. Germline assignment: CDR1 LNHNV and CDR2 YYDKDF (reference sequence). The CDR3 spans 16 residues. CDR3 amino acids: CATSIRDNRGSNTIYF. The DNA of the CDR3 is TGTGCCACCAGCATTAGGGACAACCGGGGGTCGAACACCATATATTTT.

J is TRBJ2-7 and V is TRBV12-3 or TRBV12-4; 9 bases agree with TRBD1. The ends lost 6 bases at V and 1 base at J; junction bases unmatched: 7. The length of the CDR3 is 15 residues. The CDR3 DNA reads as TGTGCCAGCAGCTCGACCGGACAGGGGTCCTACGAGCAGTACTTC. It translates to CASSSTGQGSYEQYF.

This chain joins TRBV7-6 and TRBJ2-5; no reliable D call. V was clipped by 0 bases and J by 4 bases, with 3 bases between them. The germline V gene encodes CDR1 SGHVS and CDR2 FNYEAQ. The CDR3 length is 12 residues. CDR3 region: CASSLAPETQYF. The CDR3 coding sequence is TGTGCCAGCAGCTTAGCCCCAGAGACCCAGTACTTC.

The gene calls are TRBV28 and TRBJ1-4, with D unclear. The germline V gene has CDR1 MDHEN and CDR2 SYDVKM. The CDR3 runs 12 residues. V was pared by 5 bases and J by 16 bases, with 17 bases between. In DNA, the CDR3 is TGTGCCAGCAGTCTCTCTGGCACAGCTGCGTTTTTT. This gives the protein CASSLSGTAAFF.

The chain links TRBV4-2 to TRBJ2-3, with TRBD1 as a possible D gene (5 bases). Per the germline V gene, CDR1 is LGHNA and CDR2 is YNFKEQ. V shed 5 bases and J shed 4 bases, with 16 bases lying between them. The CDR3 length is 15 residues. The CDR3 region is CASSSNQGFPDTQYF. In DNA form, the CDR3 reads TGTGCCAGCAGCTCTAACCAGGGTTTTCCAGATACGCAGTATTTT.

The CDR3 protein is CASSLVQGMNTGELFF. For the CDR3, the DNA is TGCGCCAGCAGCTTGGTACAGGGGATGAACACCGGGGAGCTGTTTTTT. This chain uses TRBV5-1 with TRBJ2-2; 7 positions agree with TRBD1. This CDR3 is built from 16 residues. Germline CDR1 reads SGHRS; CDR2 reads YFSETQ. Trimming at V came to 0 bases and at J to 1 base, leaving 3 bases not matched to a gene. The full variable domain, completed using reference TRBV5-1 and TRBJ2-2, is KAGVTQTPRYLIKTRGQQVTLSCSPISGHRSVSWYQQTPGQGLQFLFEYFSETQRNKGNFPGRFSGRQFSNSRSEMNVSTLELGDSALYLCASSLVQGMNTGELFFGEGSRLTVL.

CDR3 nucleotide sequence: TGTGCCAGCAGTCCCCAGGGGGCGCCCGTCTACGAGCAGTACTTC. This translates into CASSPQGAPVYEQYF. The genes are TRBV12-3 or TRBV12-4 and TRBJ2-7; 8 bases are a match to TRBD1. This CDR3 is 15 amino acids long. V shed 5 bases and J 3 bases; nucleotides not matched to a gene: 9.

The chain links TRBV27 to TRBJ2-7; D is possibly TRBD1 (6 bases). The CDR3 length is 14 residues. From germline, CDR1 is MNHEY and CDR2 SMNVEV (reference sequence). V gave up 3 bases and J gave up 2 bases, with 11 bases separating them. CDR3 bases: TGTGCCAGCAGTTTGAGTCAGGGGACCTACGAGCAGTACTTC. Protein product: CASSLSQGTYEQYF.

The rearrangement uses TRBV4-1 and TRBJ1-1; D is possibly TRBD1 (5 bases). CDR1 and CDR2 (germline): MGHRA, YSYEKL. V was pared by 2 bases and J by 5 bases, with 21 bases between. The CDR3 consists of 17 residues. This CDR3 is CASSQPPTRVRATEAFF. The CDR3 nucleotides are TGCGCCAGCAGCCAACCCCCGACCAGGGTCAGGGCGACTGAAGCTTTCTTT.

There are a few counts of this clonotype. This chain uses TRBV6-6 with TRBJ2-6; D uncertain. Germline V gene sequence: CDR1 MNHNY, CDR2 SVGAGI (reference sequence). The germline V and J ends were trimmed by 4 bases and 3 bases, with 10 bases remaining between them. The CDR3 is 15 amino acids. CDR3 nucleotides: TGTGCCAGCAGTTCCAACAGAAATGGGGCCAACGTCCTGACTTTC. Translating it yields CASSSNRNGANVLTF.

A few counts support this clonotype. The chain combines TRBV20-1 with TRBJ2-3; D gene ambiguous. Germline V gene lookup returns CDR1 DFQATT and CDR2 SNEGSKA (reference sequence). The CDR3 length is 12 residues. Trimming cost V 0 bases and J 6 bases, with 7 bases left between them. The CDR3 coding sequence is TGCAGTGCTAGAGATAACAGTGATACGCAGTATTTT. Amino acids: CSARDNSDTQYF.

This chain connects TRBV20-1 to TRBJ2-3, with D perhaps matching TRBD2 (5 bases). The ends were cut back, 6 bases at V and 0 bases at J, with 13 bases in the middle. Germline assignment: CDR1 DFQATT and CDR2 SNEGSKA (reference sequence). This CDR3 is built from 14 residues. The CDR3 loop reads CSAPEGTSTDTQYF. CDR3 DNA sequence: TGCAGTGCCCCCGAGGGAACTAGCACAGATACGCAGTATTTT.

This clonotype was observed a handful of times. The chain is built from TRBV29-1 and TRBJ2-1, with 11 bases fitting TRBD2. Trimming at V came to 4 bases and at J to 8 bases, leaving 16 bases not matched to a gene. In germline, CDR1 is SQVTM, CDR2 ANQGSEA. The CDR3 consists of 17 residues. This CDR3 is CSVVRRSTSGSRDEQFF. The CDR3 DNA is TGCAGCGTTGTCAGACGTTCAACTAGCGGGAGTCGAGATGAGCAGTTCTTC.